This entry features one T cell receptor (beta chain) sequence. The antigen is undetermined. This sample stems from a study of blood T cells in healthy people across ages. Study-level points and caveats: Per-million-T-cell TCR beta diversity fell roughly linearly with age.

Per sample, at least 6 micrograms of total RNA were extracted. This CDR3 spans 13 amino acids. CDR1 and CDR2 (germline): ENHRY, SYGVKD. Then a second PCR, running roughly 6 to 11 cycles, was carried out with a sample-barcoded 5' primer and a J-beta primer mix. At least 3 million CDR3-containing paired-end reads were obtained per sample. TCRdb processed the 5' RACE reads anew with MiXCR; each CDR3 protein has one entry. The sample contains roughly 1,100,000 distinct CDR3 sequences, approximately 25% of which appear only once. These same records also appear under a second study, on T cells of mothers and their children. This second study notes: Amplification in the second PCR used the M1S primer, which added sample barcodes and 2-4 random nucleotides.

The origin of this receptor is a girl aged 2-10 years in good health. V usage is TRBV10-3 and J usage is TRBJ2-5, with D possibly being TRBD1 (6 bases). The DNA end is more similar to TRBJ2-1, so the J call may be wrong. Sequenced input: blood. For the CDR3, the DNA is TGTGCCATCAGCCGGGACATCGACAATGAGCAGTTCTTC. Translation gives CAISRDIDNEQFF.